This T cell receptor beta chain stems from a study of OX40 agonist ivuxolimab in advanced cancers. Researchers took blood at baseline, on cycle 4 day 1, and on cycle 7 day 1. TCRdb's table, derived via immunoSEQ multiplex PCR, lists solely in-frame clones and lacks some. The sample holds some 38,000 clones, nearly 90% seen once. The germline V gene has CDR1 MNHNS and CDR2 SASEGT. The CDR3 covers 15 residues. Trimming stripped 7 bases from V and 3 bases from J, with 16 bases between. Source: CD4+ or CD8+ T cells sorted from blood, taken in a trial of the OX40 agonist ivuxolimab. The source is an adult with an advanced solid tumor such as melanoma, head and neck, liver or kidney cancer. The rearrangement joins TRBV6-1 to TRBJ1-3, with a weak D call TRBD1 (5 bases). The CDR3 region is CASTEGRTHGNTIYF. CDR3 DNA: TGTGCCAGCACCGAAGGTAGGACACATGGAAACACCATATATTTT.